This TCR beta chain derives from a study of identical twins. TCRdb ran MiXCR on the 5' RACE reads and lists one entry per CDR3 protein. This table has 1.5 million or so distinct CDR3 sequences, under 35% appearing once. J gave up 9 bases and V 4 bases, and 6 bases lay outside the gene matches. Per germline, CDR1 ENHRY and CDR2 SYGVKD. The CDR3 is made up of 15 amino acids. This clonotype was counted between two and nine times. The V and J genes are TRBV10-3 and TRBJ2-1; the match to TRBD2 covers 13 bases. The sequence was obtained from a newborn girl in good health. Input material: cord blood. CDR3 DNA sequence: TGTGCCATCAGTGGGACTAGCGGGAGTTCATCTGAGCAGTTCTTC. This encodes CAISGTSGSSSEQFF.